One sample yielded the 14 T cell receptor beta chains listed below, sequenced in a study of CD8+ T cells in alopecia areata. Investigators isolated RNA and reverse transcribed it into cDNA to act as the sequencing template. Profiled with immunoSEQ multiplex PCR; TCRdb holds only in-frame clones, not every one. Here the sample spans some 51,000 clones, roughly 96% being singletons. This material consisted of CD8+ T cells sorted from blood, taken at week 0. All receptors come from a human donor with alopecia areata.

This sequence joins TRBV7-9 and TRBJ1-3, with 8 bases that match TRBD1. The CDR3 is 18 amino acids. Germline-derived CDR1 and CDR2 are SEHNR and FQNEAQ (reference sequence). The V segment lost 5 bases and the J segment 0 bases; nucleotides outside the gene matches: 12. This CDR3 is CASSEEEDRAYSGNTIYF. DNA of the CDR3: TGTGCCAGCAGCGAAGAGGAGGACAGGGCCTACTCTGGAAACACCATATATTTT.

The gene calls are TRBV7-2 and TRBJ2-5, with TRBD2 identical over 12 bases. The CDR3 is 15 amino acids. CDR1 is SGHTA and CDR2 is FQGNSA in the germline V gene. The ends lost 5 bases at V and 2 bases at J; junction bases unmatched: 3. CDR3 sequence: CASSLGTSGQETQYF. The CDR3 DNA reads TGTGCCAGCAGCCTGGGGACTAGCGGGCAAGAGACCCAGTACTTC.

V and J are TRBV19 and TRBJ2-1; 7 bases are a match to TRBD2. Germline trimming cut 7 bases from V and 0 bases from J; bases unmatched to any gene: 9. Per the germline V gene, CDR1 is LNHDA and CDR2 is SQIVND (reference sequence). CDR3 length: 16 residues. The DNA for the CDR3 is TGTGCCAGTACTAATAGCGGGTTTAGCTCCTACAATGAGCAGTTCTTC. Residues: CASTNSGFSSYNEQFF. Variable domain in full (rest from reference TRBV19 and TRBJ2-1): DGGITQSPKYLFRKEGQNVTLSCEQNLNHDAMYWYRQDPGQGLRLIYYSQIVNDFQKGDIAEGYSVSREKKESFPLTVTSAQKNPTAFYLCASTNSGFSSYNEQFFGPGTRLTVL.

The chain carries TRBV7-6 and TRBJ1-1; 9 positions agree with TRBD1. The ends lost 4 bases at V and 5 bases at J; junction bases unmatched: 11. This CDR3 spans 16 amino acids. Germline V CDR1 and CDR2: SGHVS, FNYEAQ. CDR3 nucleotides: TGTGCCAGCAGCTCCATTCCGGGACAGGGAGTTACTGAAGCTTTCTTT. Its translation is CASSSIPGQGVTEAFF.

The chain has TRBV5-1 and TRBJ2-3; the match to TRBD1 covers 11 bases. Germline V gene sequence: CDR1 SGHRS, CDR2 YFSETQ. There are 15 residues in the CDR3. J gave up 2 bases and V 2 bases, and 1 base lay outside the gene matches. In DNA form, the CDR3 reads TGCGCCAGCAGCTTTGGACAGGGGGCCACAGATACGCAGTATTTT. Residues: CASSFGQGATDTQYF. The whole variable domain, filled in from reference TRBV5-1 and TRBJ2-3, reads KAGVTQTPRYLIKTRGQQVTLSCSPISGHRSVSWYQQTPGQGLQFLFEYFSETQRNKGNFPGRFSGRQFSNSRSEMNVSTLELGDSALYLCASSFGQGATDTQYFGPGTRLTVL.

The chain employs TRBV5-6 and TRBJ2-3; maybe TRBD2 (5 bases). V lost 3 bases to trimming and J lost 1 base, with 12 bases between them. The CDR3 is 15 residues long. The V gene's germline CDR1 is SGHDT and CDR2 YYEEEE. CDR3 sequence: CASSWRARGTDTQYF. CDR3 nucleotides: TGTGCCAGCAGCTGGAGAGCGCGGGGCACAGATACGCAGTATTTT.

Regarding this clone: It is likely a read error: a sequence one base away is far more abundant. This rearrangement joins TRBV5-6 to TRBJ1-2, with 8 bases matching TRBD1. The CDR3 length is 15 residues. Germline V lookup: CDR1 SGHDT, CDR2 YYEEEE. V shed 4 bases and J 5 bases; nucleotides not matched to a gene: 10. The CDR3 sequence is CASSQDRTGQYGYTF. The CDR3 nucleotides read TGTGCCAGCAGCCAAGATAGGACAGGGCAATATGGCTACACCTTC.

The chain recombines TRBV6-5 with TRBJ1-2, with D maybe TRBD1 (5 bases). V was cut by 5 bases and J by 4 bases, with 8 bases left in between. The CDR3 contains 12 residues. Germline CDR1 reads MNHEY; CDR2 reads SVGAGI. This CDR3 is CASSPDSYGYTF. In nucleotides, the CDR3 is TGTGCCAGCAGTCCCGACAGCTATGGCTACACCTTC.

This chain uses TRBV5-5 with TRBJ2-1; D is undetermined. The germline V gene encodes CDR1 SGHKS and CDR2 YYEKEE (reference sequence). The CDR3 extends over 14 amino acids. Trimming shortened V by 1 base and J by 5 bases, and 10 bases separated the two germline ends. DNA of the CDR3: TGTGCCAGCAGCTTGAGGCTAACGAACAATGAGCAGTTCTTC. Protein: CASSLRLTNNEQFF.

This clone has only one observation. The chain couples TRBV7-8 to TRBJ2-4; D not certain. V was cut by 5 bases and J by 10 bases, with 12 bases left in between. This CDR3 spans 12 amino acids. The germline gives CDR1 SGHVS, CDR2 FQNEAQ. The CDR3: CASSTARMIQYF. CDR3 nucleotides: TGTGCCAGCAGCACAGCCCGGATGATTCAGTACTTC.

CDR3 amino acids: CSATTQGSYEQYF. In nucleotides, the CDR3 is TGCAGCGCCACGACACAGGGTTCCTACGAGCAGTACTTC. This chain connects TRBV29-1 to TRBJ2-7; D perhaps matches TRBD1 (6 bases). V was cut by 7 bases and J by 1 base, with 14 bases left in between. The CDR3 spans 13 residues. Germline V lookup: CDR1 SQVTM, CDR2 ANQGSEA.

This clone was counted a single time. The chain links TRBV4-1 to TRBJ2-7, with a weak D call TRBD1 (6 bases). The CDR3 spans 15 residues. Per germline, CDR1 MGHRA and CDR2 YSYEKL. V was pared by 2 bases and J by 0 bases, with 11 bases between. The CDR3: CASSQITGSSYEQYF. As DNA, the CDR3 is TGCGCCAGCAGCCAAATCACAGGGAGCTCCTACGAGCAGTACTTC.

V and J are TRBV5-1 and TRBJ2-7; D could derive from TRBD1 or TRBD2 (5 bases each). Trimming removed 3 bases at V and 3 bases at J, with 16 bases between. The CDR3 is 15 amino acids. Per germline, CDR1 SGHRS and CDR2 YFSETQ. The CDR3 DNA reads as TGCGCCAGCAGCTCCCATCTCCGGGACGACTACGAGCAGTACTTC. Its protein product is CASSSHLRDDYEQYF.

V usage is TRBV2 and J usage is TRBJ2-2; perhaps TRBD1 as D (5 bases). This CDR3 has 13 amino acids. The germline V and J ends were trimmed by 7 bases and 2 bases, with 8 bases remaining between them. CDR1 and CDR2 from the germline V gene are SNHLY and FYNNEI. The DNA for the CDR3 is TGTGCCAGCACTGACAGTAACACCGGGGAGCTGTTTTTT. Its translation is CASTDSNTGELFF.